Detailed here is one T cell receptor (beta chain). In the study's own analysis: The assay estimated nucleated cells by amplifying reference gene primers. Produced via immunoSEQ multiplex PCR; TCRdb's table is partial and in-frame only. The DNA was the basis for D and trimming; V, J and clone size are from that table. In the table there are approximately 150,000 clones, about nine tenths of which are singletons. The data stem from a study of blood T cell repertoires in COVID-19. Background on the study: Samples of COVID-19 (acute and convalescent) were obtained from the United States, Italy and Spain. PBMCs, B-cell-depleted T cells, or T cells provided the cDNA or gDNA that made up the material.

The sample was peripheral blood. The source of this sequence is a man aged 18-30 years with COVID-19, enrolled during active disease.

CDR3 bases: TGTGCCAGCTCCGGGACAGACTACAATCAGCCCCAGCATTTT. Encoded protein: CASSGTDYNQPQHF. The chain is built from TRBV7-2 and TRBJ1-5; 7 bases line up with TRBD1. Trimming at V came to 8 bases and at J to 3 bases, leaving 7 bases not matched to a gene. The germline V gene encodes CDR1 SGHTA and CDR2 FQGNSA. This CDR3 contains 14 residues.